This T cell receptor beta chain stems from a study of shared clonotypes between healthy human individuals. Study summary: Donor ages ranged 18 to 49 years: a couple of women, a few men.

CD8 cells regarded as naive lacked CD45RO, were positively chosen for CCR7, and omitted terminally differentiated effector memory CD45RA+ cells. Findings and caveats of the study: Blood was the sole source, and tissue repertoires probably differ.

Researchers divided each subset's genomic DNA evenly across several immunoSEQ plates. TCRdb keeps only in-frame clones here, not all; method: immunoSEQ multiplex PCR. The sample holds about 580,000 clones; nearly 98% are singletons and the top ten take approximately 0.3%. A note on this clone: As yet, its antigen is unknown.

V lost 6 bases, J lost 6 bases, and 6 bases stayed unmatched. This CDR3 has 13 residues. Germline loops: CDR1 MNHEY, CDR2 SMNVEV (reference sequence). This TCR was recovered from a young man in good health. The specimen sequenced was naive CD8+ T cells sorted from blood. The rearrangement uses TRBV27 and TRBJ2-7; 9 positions match TRBD1. The CDR3 here is CASSQTGGGEQYF. In nucleotides, the CDR3 is TGTGCCAGCAGCCAGACAGGGGGAGGCGAGCAGTACTTC.